Below, one TCR beta chain is given with its context. TCRdb fed the 5' RACE reads into MiXCR, producing one record per CDR3 protein. The data show roughly 450,000 distinct CDR3 sequences, about 20% seen once. This sample is drawn from a study of T-cell memory formation after mild COVID-19. What was sequenced was PBMCs or a T cell subset sorted from them (not recorded which). The sequence was collected from an adult woman who had mild COVID-19 (a few samples of this study predate the infection). Cell type and time point are not known.

The CDR3 sequence: CASSRSGQGLYEQYF. The CDR3 DNA follows: TGCGCCAGCAGTCGTTCAGGACAGGGTCTGTACGAGCAGTACTTC. J is TRBJ2-7 and V is TRBV23-1; 8 nucleotides match TRBD1. TRBV23-1 is identified as an open reading frame with a role that is uncertain. Trimming removed 4 bases from V and 4 bases from J; junction bases left unmatched: 9. The CDR3 spans 15 residues.